These 30 T cell receptor beta chains came from one sample sequenced in a study of T cells expressing NK-cell markers. Each CDR3 protein gets one entry in TCRdb, which reprocessed the 5' RACE reads and gives no DNA. This sample's table reports some 150,000 distinct CDR3 sequences. The specimen was blood T cells: a sorted CD56 or NKG2C T cell subset, CD4+ or CD8+ T cells, or bulk PBMC T cells (not recorded which). The receptors stem from a man aged 18 to 30 in good health.

This sequence joins TRBV5-1 and TRBJ1-4; with no DNA, the TCRdb D assignment of TRBD1 cannot be verified. CDR3 size: 15 residues. The germline CDR1 and CDR2 sequences are SGHRS and YFSETQ. The CDR3 sequence: CASRATGQGLRTLFF.

The chain is built from TRBV20-1 and TRBJ2-3. This CDR3 spans 13 amino acids. From germline, CDR1 is DFQATT and CDR2 SNEGSKA (reference sequence). This CDR3 is CSARSLSTDTQYF.

The gene calls are TRBV7-2 and TRBJ2-1; absent DNA, TCRdb's TRBD2 call cannot be checked. CDR1 SGHTA and CDR2 FQGNSA come from the germline V gene. This CDR3 is built from 13 residues. CDR3 region: CASSLGLVVDQFF.

This sequence joins TRBV27 and TRBJ2-1; the D call from TCRdb, TRBD2, cannot be confirmed without DNA. Germline lookup yields CDR1 MNHEY and CDR2 SMNVEV (reference sequence). The CDR3 has 13 amino acids. The CDR3: CATTSGRVDEQFF.

This rearrangement joins TRBV12-3 or TRBV12-4 to TRBJ2-3; TCRdb designates TRBD2, a call that cannot be tested without DNA. The CDR3 consists of 13 residues. Here the CDR3 reads CASSPGLADTQYF.

The V gene is TRBV5-5, the J gene TRBJ2-1; TCRdb's D call, TRBD2, is unchecked because there is no DNA. Per germline, CDR1 SGHKS and CDR2 YYEKEE (reference sequence). The CDR3 runs to 15 residues. The CDR3 reads CASSLTSGSYNEQFF.

The chain carries TRBV7-2 and TRBJ2-3; the D call from TCRdb, TRBD2, cannot be confirmed without DNA. The CDR3 has 15 residues. Germline values: CDR1 SGHTA, CDR2 FQGNSA. This CDR3 is CASSDPLAGADTQYF.

V usage is TRBV29-1 and J usage is TRBJ2-2; lacking DNA, the TRBD2 call made by TCRdb goes unchecked. Germline-derived CDR1 and CDR2 are SQVTM and ANQGSEA. The CDR3 runs to 15 residues. CDR3 sequence reads: CSVDFRGSDTGELFF.

The CDR3 sequence: CASSPGIGTEAFF. The chain recombines TRBV14 with TRBJ1-1. The CDR3 extends over 13 amino acids. Germline V lookup: CDR1 SGHDN, CDR2 FVKESK.

The chain combines TRBV3-1 with TRBJ2-1; TCRdb's assignment of TRBD1 cannot be checked, as there is no DNA. Germline assignment: CDR1 LGHDT and CDR2 YNNKEL (reference sequence). CDR3 length: 12 amino acids. The CDR3 spells CASSVSPGGQFF.

The chain links TRBV10-3 to TRBJ2-3; no DNA is available, so the TRBD2 call from TCRdb remains unchecked. The CDR3 length is 16 residues. Per germline, CDR1 ENHRY and CDR2 SYGVKD. The CDR3 reads CAISELAPGAGDTQYF.

J is TRBJ2-4 and V is TRBV7-8. This CDR3 spans 15 amino acids. The V gene's germline CDR1 is SGHVS and CDR2 FQNEAQ. CDR3 protein: CASSLNAVAKNIQYF.

The chain is built from TRBV5-4 and TRBJ1-4; TCRdb lists TRBD1, though no DNA is available to test this call. Germline CDR1 is SGHNT and CDR2 is YYREEE (reference sequence). The CDR3 is 16 residues long. The CDR3 sequence: CASSFGTPGASEKLFF.

The chain carries TRBV6-5 and TRBJ2-7; absent DNA, TCRdb's TRBD2 call cannot be checked. Germline loops: CDR1 MNHEY, CDR2 SVGAGI. The CDR3 totals 11 residues. The chain's CDR3 is CASNGPYEQYF.

The V call is TRBV27, the J call TRBJ2-1; no DNA is available, so the TRBD2 call from TCRdb remains unchecked. Germline loops: CDR1 MNHEY, CDR2 SMNVEV (reference sequence). CDR3 length equals 14 residues. The CDR3 here is CASSISGLTNEQFF.

The V call is TRBV5-1, the J call TRBJ1-2; the TCRdb D gene call, TRBD1, has no DNA to confirm it. The CDR3 consists of 13 residues. Germline CDR1 SGHRS, CDR2 YFSETQ. CDR3 loop: CASSDRVDYGYTF. Looking up the rest from reference TRBV5-1 and TRBJ1-2 gives the full variable domain: KAGVTQTPRYLIKTRGQQVTLSCSPISGHRSVSWYQQTPGQGLQFLFEYFSETQRNKGNFPGRFSGRQFSNSRSEMNVSTLELGDSALYLCASSDRVDYGYTFGSGTRLTVV.

The chain carries TRBV30 and TRBJ2-2; TCRdb's D call, TRBD1, is unchecked because there is no DNA. CDR1 and CDR2 (germline): GTSNPN, SVGIG (reference sequence). CDR3 length: 14 residues. The CDR3 loop reads CAWRGDGNTGELFF.

The V and J genes are TRBV11-1 and TRBJ2-5; absent DNA, TCRdb's TRBD2 call cannot be checked. The CDR3 is 18 residues long. CDR1 is SGHAT and CDR2 is FQDESV in the germline V gene (reference sequence). This chain's CDR3 is CASSPTKGLAGGRETQYF.

The chain combines TRBV20-1 with TRBJ1-1; the D call from TCRdb, TRBD1, cannot be confirmed without DNA. Germline V gives CDR1 DFQATT, CDR2 SNEGSKA (reference sequence). The CDR3 is 15 residues long. The CDR3 region is CSARDYGGTGGEAFF.

The chain recombines TRBV25-1 with TRBJ2-1; TCRdb's D call, TRBD1, is unchecked because there is no DNA. Germline CDR1 reads MGHDK; CDR2 reads SYGVNS. The CDR3 contains 14 residues. This CDR3 reads CASSESAGGNEQFF.

This chain joins TRBV7-9 and TRBJ1-6; absent DNA, TCRdb's TRBD1 call cannot be checked. CDR3 length: 14 residues. Per germline, CDR1 SEHNR and CDR2 FQNEAQ (reference sequence). CDR3 in amino acids: CAGTGRGNNSPLHF.

This chain connects TRBV30 to TRBJ2-2; TCRdb calls TRBD1, which cannot be checked without DNA. The CDR3 spans 12 residues. Germline CDR1 is GTSNPN and CDR2 is SVGIG (reference sequence). The CDR3 spells CAWTKGAGELFF.

The chain uses TRBV7-9 and TRBJ1-1. The CDR3 runs to 12 residues. Germline assignment: CDR1 SEHNR and CDR2 FQNEAQ (reference sequence). CDR3 region: CASSGEEVEAFF.

The rearrangement links TRBV7-9 to TRBJ2-3; with no DNA, the TCRdb D assignment of TRBD2 cannot be verified. Germline loops: CDR1 SEHNR, CDR2 FQNEAQ (reference sequence). This CDR3 has 15 residues. The chain's CDR3 is CASSQGLYNSDTQYF.

The rearrangement uses TRBV7-8 and TRBJ2-5; TCRdb gives TRBD1 as the D gene, but with no DNA this cannot be confirmed. The CDR3 is 16 amino acids. Per germline, CDR1 SGHVS and CDR2 FQNEAQ. CDR3 protein: CASSSDQGVGQETQYF.

The genes are TRBV11-3 and TRBJ2-2; there is no DNA to check the TCRdb D call of TRBD1. The CDR3 contains 17 residues. Germline CDR1 and CDR2: SGHNT and YENEEA. The CDR3 loop reads CASSTLQGASGGGELFF.

The V and J genes are TRBV24-1 and TRBJ2-7. The germline V gene encodes CDR1 KGHDR and CDR2 SFDVKD. The CDR3 sequence is 14 residues long. The CDR3 is CATSDSTETYEQYF.

The chain employs TRBV4-2 and TRBJ2-7; absent DNA, TCRdb's TRBD1 call cannot be checked. The CDR3 spans 16 residues. The germline V gene has CDR1 LGHNA and CDR2 YNFKEQ. The CDR3 loop is CASSQDEAGAMNEQYF.

The chain employs TRBV11-3 and TRBJ2-1; TCRdb indicates TRBD2, and absent DNA this call remains unverified. The CDR3 totals 17 residues. Germline loops: CDR1 SGHNT, CDR2 YENEEA. The CDR3 protein is CASTDGTSGKTYNEQFF.

The chain combines TRBV9 with TRBJ2-1; TCRdb's D call of TRBD1 is untestable without DNA. The CDR3 loop spans 14 amino acids. The germline gives CDR1 SGDLS, CDR2 YYNGEE. Here the CDR3 reads CASSVTGAVSEQFF.